A single TCR beta chain is shown here with its context. Its specificity is unknown. This sample is part of a study of T cell responses to AZD1222 COVID-19 vaccine. CDR1 LNHDA and CDR2 SQIVND come from the germline V gene (reference sequence). This CDR3 has 16 amino acids. Trimming took 5 bases from V and 5 from J, leaving 20 bases between them. Generated by immunoSEQ multiplex PCR, the TCRdb table keeps only in-frame clones and is missing some. The repertoire holds approximately 110,000 clones, with approximately 91% as singletons. The study's findings and limits: Across spike, vaccine-associated CD4 TCRs were found, dominant at 160-218 and 743-854.

This TCR was sampled from an adult in good health. Sequences were derived from peripheral blood, sampled on day 0 of MenACWY control vaccination. V is TRBV19 and J is TRBJ2-3; the D gene is possibly TRBD2 (6 bases). Written as DNA, the CDR3 is TGTGCCAGTAGTTGGATCCGGGAGTCATGGTTAGATACGCAGTATTTT. It is translated as CASSWIRESWLDTQYF.